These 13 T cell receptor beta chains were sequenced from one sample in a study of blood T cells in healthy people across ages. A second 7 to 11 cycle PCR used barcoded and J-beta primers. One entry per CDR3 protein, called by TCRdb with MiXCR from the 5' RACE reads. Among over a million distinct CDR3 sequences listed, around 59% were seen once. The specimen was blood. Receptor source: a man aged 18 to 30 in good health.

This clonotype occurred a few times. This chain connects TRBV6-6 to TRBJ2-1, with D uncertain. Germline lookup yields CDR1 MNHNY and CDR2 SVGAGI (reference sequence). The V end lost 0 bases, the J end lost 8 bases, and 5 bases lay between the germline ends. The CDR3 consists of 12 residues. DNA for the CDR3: TGTGCCAGCAGTTACTCCTCCGATGAGCAGTTCTTC. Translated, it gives CASSYSSDEQFF.

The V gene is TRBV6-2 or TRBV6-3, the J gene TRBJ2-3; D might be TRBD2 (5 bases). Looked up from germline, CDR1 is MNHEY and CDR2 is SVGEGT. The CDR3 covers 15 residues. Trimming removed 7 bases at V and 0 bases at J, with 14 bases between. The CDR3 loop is CASTRGGYSTDTQYF. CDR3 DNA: TGTGCCAGCACCCGTGGCGGGTATAGCACAGATACGCAGTATTTT.

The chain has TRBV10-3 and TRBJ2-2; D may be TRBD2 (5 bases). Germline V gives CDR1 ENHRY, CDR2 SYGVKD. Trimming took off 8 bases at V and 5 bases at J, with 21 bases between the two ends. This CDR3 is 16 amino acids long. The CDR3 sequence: CAIGNFGVARTGELFF. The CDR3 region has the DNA TGTGCCATCGGAAATTTCGGGGTAGCGAGGACCGGGGAGCTGTTTTTT.

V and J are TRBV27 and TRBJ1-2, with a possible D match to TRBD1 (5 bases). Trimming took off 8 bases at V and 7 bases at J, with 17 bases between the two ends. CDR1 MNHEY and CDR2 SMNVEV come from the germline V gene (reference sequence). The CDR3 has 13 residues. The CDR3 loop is CASGFRVGLGYTF. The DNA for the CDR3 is TGTGCCAGCGGATTCAGGGTCGGGCTTGGCTACACCTTC.

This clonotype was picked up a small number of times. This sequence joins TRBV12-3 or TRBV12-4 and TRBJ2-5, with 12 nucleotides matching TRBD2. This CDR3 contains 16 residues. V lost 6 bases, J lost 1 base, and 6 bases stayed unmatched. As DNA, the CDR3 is TGTGCCAGCAGAGAAGGACTAGCGGGACTCCAAGAGACCCAGTACTTC. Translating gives CASREGLAGLQETQYF.

The chain's CDR3 is CASLVRGRYEQYF. The DNA of the CDR3 is TGTGCCAGCCTTGTACGGGGCCGCTACGAGCAGTACTTC. The chain uses TRBV7-9 and TRBJ2-7; D possibly matches TRBD1 or TRBD2 (5 bases each). CDR1 and CDR2 (germline): SEHNR, FQNEAQ (reference sequence). CDR3 length: 13 amino acids. V lost 8 bases and J lost 3, with 14 bases in between.

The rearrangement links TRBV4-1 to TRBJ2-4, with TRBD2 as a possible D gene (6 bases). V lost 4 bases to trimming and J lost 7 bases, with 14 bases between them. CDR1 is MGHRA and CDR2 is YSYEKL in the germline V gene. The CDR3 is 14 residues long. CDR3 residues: CASSLSGGTNIQYF. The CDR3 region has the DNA TGCGCCAGCAGCCTAAGTGGGGGGACCAACATTCAGTACTTC.

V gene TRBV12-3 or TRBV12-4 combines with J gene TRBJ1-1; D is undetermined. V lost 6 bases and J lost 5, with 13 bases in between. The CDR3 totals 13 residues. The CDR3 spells CASSHPGRTEAFF. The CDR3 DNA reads TGTGCCAGCAGCCATCCCGGGAGGACTGAAGCTTTCTTT.

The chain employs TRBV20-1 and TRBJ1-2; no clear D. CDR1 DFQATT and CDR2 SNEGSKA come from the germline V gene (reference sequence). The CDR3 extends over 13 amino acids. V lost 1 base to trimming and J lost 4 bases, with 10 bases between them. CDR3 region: CSARVPEIYGYTF. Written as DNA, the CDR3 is TGCAGTGCTAGAGTTCCAGAAATCTATGGCTACACCTTC.

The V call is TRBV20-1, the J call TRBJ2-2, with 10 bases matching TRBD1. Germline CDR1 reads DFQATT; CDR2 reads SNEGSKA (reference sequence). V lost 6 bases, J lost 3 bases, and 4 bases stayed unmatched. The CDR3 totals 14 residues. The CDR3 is CSAWDRGDTGELFF. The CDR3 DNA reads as TGCAGTGCCTGGGACAGGGGAGACACCGGGGAGCTGTTTTTT.

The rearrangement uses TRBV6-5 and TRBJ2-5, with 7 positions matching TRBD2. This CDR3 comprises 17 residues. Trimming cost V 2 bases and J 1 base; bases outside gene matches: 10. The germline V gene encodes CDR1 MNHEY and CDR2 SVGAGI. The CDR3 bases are TGTGCCAGCAGTTACCGATGGAGAGCTAGCGGCCAAGAGACCCAGTACTTC. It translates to CASSYRWRASGQETQYF.

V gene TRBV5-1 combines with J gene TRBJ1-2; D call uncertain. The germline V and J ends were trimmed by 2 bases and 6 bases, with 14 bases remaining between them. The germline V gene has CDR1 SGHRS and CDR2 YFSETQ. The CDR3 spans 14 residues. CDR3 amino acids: CASSLRGQVNGYTF. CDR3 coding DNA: TGCGCCAGCAGCTTACGAGGGCAGGTGAATGGCTACACCTTC.

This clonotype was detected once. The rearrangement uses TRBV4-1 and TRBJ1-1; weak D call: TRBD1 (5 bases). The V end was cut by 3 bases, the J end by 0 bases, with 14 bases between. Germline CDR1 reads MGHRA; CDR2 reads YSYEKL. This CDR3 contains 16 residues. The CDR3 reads CASSQASGAMNTEAFF. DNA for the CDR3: TGCGCCAGCAGCCAGGCCTCCGGGGCCATGAACACTGAAGCTTTCTTT.